One and the same sample provided the 2 T cell receptor beta chains below, sequenced in a study of T cells in Graves' hyperthyroidism and ophthalmopathy. It was RNA transcripts that yielded the amplified TCR beta CDR3 regions. HTBI primers were used for first-round RT-PCR of the TCR CDR3. TCRdb reanalysed the multiplex PCR reads using MiXCR and keeps one entry per CDR3 protein. In the table there are around 480,000 distinct CDR3 sequences, 13% to 15% of which are singletons. Sequences were obtained from blood. The receptors derive from a woman under 30 with Graves' hyperthyroidism.

This clonotype was seen a handful of times. V gene TRBV13 combines with J gene TRBJ2-1; the match to TRBD2 covers 10 bases. CDR3 length: 16 amino acids. CDR1 and CDR2 (germline): PRHDT, FYEKMQ (reference sequence). V lost 5 bases and J lost 4; bases outside the gene matches: 8. CDR3 in amino acids: CASSAELAGTYNEQFF. The CDR3 DNA is TGTGCCAGCAGCGCGGAACTAGCGGGGACTTACAATGAGCAGTTCTTC.

The chain employs TRBV5-1 and TRBJ1-2; 12 bases agree with TRBD1. The CDR3 extends over 17 amino acids. J lost 4 bases, V lost 4 bases, and 11 bases had no gene match. The germline V gene has CDR1 SGHRS and CDR2 YFSETQ. CDR3 protein: CASSPLGQGARGYGYTF. In DNA form, the CDR3 reads TGCGCCAGCAGCCCCCTGGGACAGGGGGCGCGAGGCTATGGCTACACCTTC.